The entry below gives a single T cell receptor (beta chain) sequence along with its context. PCR employed 60 Vbeta and 13 Jbeta primers. The table came from immunoSEQ multiplex PCR; TCRdb's copy has only in-frame clones and leaves some out. Here the sample spans around 67,000 clones, about 70% being singletons. This sample stems from a study of cytomegalovirus exposure and HLA in healthy donors. CDR1 SGHTS and CDR2 YDEGEE come from the germline V gene. V lost 4 bases, J lost 6 bases, and 8 bases stayed unmatched. The CDR3 spans 15 residues. This sequence joins TRBV5-8 and TRBJ1-5, with 9 positions matching TRBD1. The sample was PBMCs. The receptor's source is a woman aged 25 to 45 in good health and CMV-seronegative. The chain's CDR3 is CASSLTGGNSQPQHF. DNA for the CDR3: TGTGCCAGCAGCCTTACAGGGGGCAATAGTCAGCCCCAGCATTTT.